This entry lists 32 T cell receptor beta chains sequenced from one sample in a study of cytomegalovirus exposure and HLA in healthy donors. The PCR employed 60 Vbeta primers together with 13 Jbeta primers. The table came from immunoSEQ multiplex PCR; TCRdb's copy has only in-frame clones and leaves some out. The sample shows around 130,000 clones, 61% of them seen only once. Sequences were obtained from PBMCs. Receptors were obtained from a male donor in good health and CMV-seronegative.

For this clone: The DNA is left out, because the CDR3 cannot be placed on it with certainty; the CDR3 is given as TCRdb lists it. The V gene is TRBV2, the J gene TRBJ2-1; TRBD1 is the table's D call and was not checked against the DNA. Ends included, the CDR3 has 14 residues. Per the germline V gene, CDR1 is SNHLY and CDR2 is FYNNEI. CDR3 protein: CASILAGGTNEQFF.

V usage is TRBV6-5 and J usage is TRBJ1-1; TRBD1 matches at 8 bases. Germline loops: CDR1 MNHEY, CDR2 SVGAGI. Trimming took 5 bases from V and 6 from J; bases not matched to a gene: 8. The CDR3 is 14 amino acids. This chain's CDR3 is CASSVSQGASEAFF. CDR3 nucleotide sequence: TGTGCCAGCAGTGTCTCTCAGGGGGCTTCTGAAGCTTTCTTT.

This chain links TRBV5-1 with TRBJ1-2; TRBD1 matches at 11 bases. The germline V gene encodes CDR1 SGHRS and CDR2 YFSETQ. The CDR3 is 16 amino acids. V trimming: 4 bases; J trimming: 2 bases; junction bases outside the gene matches: 7. Here the CDR3 DNA reads TGCGCCAGCAGCCCAGGGACAGGGGGGATCAACTATGGCTACACCTTC. Protein: CASSPGTGGINYGYTF.

The CDR3 loop reads CASSLPSTGNNEQYF. For the CDR3, the DNA is TGTGCCAGCAGCTTACCCTCGACAGGGAACAACGAGCAGTACTTC. The J gene is TRBJ2-7, the V gene TRBV13, with 7 positions matching TRBD1. Germline-derived CDR1 and CDR2 are PRHDT and FYEKMQ (reference sequence). The V segment lost 2 bases and the J segment 5 bases; nucleotides outside the gene matches: 9. The CDR3 covers 15 residues.

This chain uses TRBV9 with TRBJ2-3; D possibly corresponds to TRBD2 (7 bases). Deletions cut 3 bases from V and 0 bases from J, with 23 bases between. Germline V gene lookup returns CDR1 SGDLS and CDR2 YYNGEE. The length of the CDR3 is 19 residues. The CDR3 here is CASSAEGGASQTSTDTQYF. Here the CDR3 DNA reads TGTGCCAGCAGCGCAGAGGGGGGGGCTAGCCAGACTAGCACAGATACGCAGTATTTT. The whole variable domain, remainder taken from reference TRBV9 and TRBJ2-3, is DSGVTQTPKHLITATGQRVTLRCSPRSGDLSVYWYQQSLDQGLQFLIQYYNGEERAKGNILERFSAQQFPDLHSELNLSSLELGDSALYFCASSAEGGASQTSTDTQYFGPGTRLTVL.

This sequence joins TRBV4-1 and TRBJ1-5, with 9 bases identical to TRBD1. The length of the CDR3 is 15 residues. Germline values: CDR1 MGHRA, CDR2 YSYEKL. V gave up 0 bases and J gave up 9 bases; unmatched junction bases: 6. CDR3 residues: CASSQDGTGKWPQHF. The CDR3 DNA follows: TGCGCCAGCAGCCAAGACGGGACAGGGAAATGGCCCCAGCATTTT.

CDR3 nucleotides: TGCGCCAGCAGCTTGTTAGGGACAGGGACTGCTGAAGCTTTCTTT. Its translation: CASSLLGTGTAEAFF. The chain couples TRBV5-1 to TRBJ1-1; 9 nucleotides line up with TRBD1. The CDR3 contains 15 residues. After removal of 1 base from V and 6 bases from J, the junction contained 7 bases not matched to a gene. Germline values: CDR1 SGHRS, CDR2 YFSETQ.

The gene calls are TRBV7-3 and TRBJ2-4, with D possibly TRBD2 on 5 matching bases. Germline assignment: CDR1 SGHTA and CDR2 FQGTGA. The CDR3 length is 14 residues. V lost 1 base to trimming and J lost 9 bases, with 13 bases between them. The CDR3 sequence: CASSLNSHEGIQYF. CDR3 nucleotides: TGTGCCAGCAGCTTAAATTCACACGAGGGCATTCAGTACTTC.

This clone occurred a few times. The chain has TRBV5-1 and TRBJ2-5; D not resolved. CDR1 and CDR2 (germline): SGHRS, YFSETQ. V lost 1 base to trimming and J lost 2 bases, with 9 bases between them. The length of the CDR3 is 14 residues. The CDR3 region is CASSLLQVQETQYF. In DNA form, the CDR3 reads TGCGCCAGCAGCTTGCTCCAGGTACAAGAGACCCAGTACTTC.

This clone was seen a handful of times. V and J are TRBV4-2 and TRBJ2-1; 7 positions match TRBD1. Germline V gives CDR1 LGHNA, CDR2 YNFKEQ. The CDR3 sequence is 14 residues long. Trimming removed 4 bases from V and 6 bases from J; junction bases left unmatched: 6. CDR3 residues: CASSLGQLSNEQFF. The CDR3 DNA follows: TGTGCCAGCAGCCTGGGACAGCTCTCCAATGAGCAGTTCTTC.

The V and J genes are TRBV15 and TRBJ2-3; 7 bases are shared with TRBD2. Germline loops: CDR1 LNHNV, CDR2 YYDKDF (reference sequence). J gave up 5 bases and V 0 bases, and 8 bases lay outside the gene matches. The length of the CDR3 is 16 residues. CDR3 protein: CATSRERGDGEDTQYF. The CDR3 nucleotides are TGTGCCACCAGCAGAGAACGGGGGGACGGAGAAGATACGCAGTATTTT.

The V gene is TRBV6-5, the J gene TRBJ2-7, with TRBD1 identical over 7 bases. The CDR3 has 16 amino acids. Germline-derived CDR1 and CDR2 are MNHEY and SVGAGI. The junction had 6 bases not matched to a gene; V was cut back by 0 bases and J by 1 base. This CDR3 reads CASSYSKATGSYEQYF. The CDR3 bases are TGTGCCAGCAGTTACTCGAAGGCGACAGGGTCCTACGAGCAGTACTTC.

The rearrangement links TRBV5-1 to TRBJ2-7; unclear D gene. Trimming pared 2 bases from V and 4 bases from J, leaving 10 bases between. CDR3 length: 13 amino acids. Germline values: CDR1 SGHRS, CDR2 YFSETQ. In DNA, the CDR3 is TGCGCCAGCAGCTTTATTTTCGGGTACGAGCAGTACTTC. Residues: CASSFIFGYEQYF.

V gene TRBV5-1 combines with J gene TRBJ2-1; 10 nucleotides match TRBD2. The J segment lost 7 bases and the V segment lost 4 bases, leaving 8 bases of the junction unmatched. CDR1 and CDR2 (germline): SGHRS, YFSETQ. The CDR3 spans 15 residues. The CDR3 region has the DNA TGCGCCAGCAGCCGAAGCGGGGGGGCCCAAAATGAGCAGTTCTTC. Its translation is CASSRSGGAQNEQFF.

This clone was observed a few times. The chain carries TRBV4-2 and TRBJ2-2, with 8 bases identical to TRBD2. CDR3 length: 14 residues. After removal of 4 bases from V and 6 bases from J, the junction contained 4 bases not matched to a gene. Per germline, CDR1 LGHNA and CDR2 YNFKEQ. CDR3 protein: CASSLNGGAGELFF. CDR3 sequence (DNA): TGTGCCAGCAGCCTAAACGGGGGGGCCGGGGAGCTGTTTTTT.

This sequence joins TRBV5-1 and TRBJ2-3; 7 bases match TRBD2. This CDR3 has 16 amino acids. Germline values: CDR1 SGHRS, CDR2 YFSETQ. V shed 3 bases, J shed 1 base, and the junction held 8 bases outside the gene matches. The CDR3 is CASSWEGRGGTDTQYF. The CDR3 DNA follows: TGCGCCAGCAGCTGGGAGGGACGGGGAGGCACAGATACGCAGTATTTT. Supplemented by reference TRBV5-1 and TRBJ2-3, the full variable domain reads KAGVTQTPRYLIKTRGQQVTLSCSPISGHRSVSWYQQTPGQGLQFLFEYFSETQRNKGNFPGRFSGRQFSNSRSEMNVSTLELGDSALYLCASSWEGRGGTDTQYFGPGTRLTVL.

The V gene is TRBV5-1, the J gene TRBJ2-1; TRBD2 matches at 10 bases. Per germline, CDR1 SGHRS and CDR2 YFSETQ. J was trimmed by 7 bases and V by 0 bases; bases with no gene match: 7. The length of the CDR3 is 16 residues. CDR3 nucleotides: TGCGCCAGCAGCTTGGCGGGGACTAGCGCCCCAAATGAGCAGTTCTTC. This sequence encodes CASSLAGTSAPNEQFF.

V gene TRBV5-1 combines with J gene TRBJ1-2; 10 bases fit TRBD1. The CDR3 is made up of 17 amino acids. V lost 4 bases and J lost 0; bases outside the gene matches: 9. CDR1 is SGHRS and CDR2 is YFSETQ in the germline V gene. The CDR3 DNA is TGCGCCAGCAGCCTTACCGGGACAGGGGTAACTAACTATGGCTACACCTTC. Its protein is CASSLTGTGVTNYGYTF.

The chain joins TRBV7-9 to TRBJ1-5; D is ambiguous. Germline loops: CDR1 SEHNR, CDR2 FQNEAQ (reference sequence). V dropped 1 base and J dropped 0 bases, with 7 bases sitting between them. The CDR3 contains 15 residues. The CDR3 bases are TGTGCCAGCAGCTTAGGTCCGTTTAGCAATCAGCCCCAGCATTTT. As protein: CASSLGPFSNQPQHF.

This clone is categorized as medium-sized. Different DNA sequences within this sample yield the same CDR3. The V and J genes are TRBV5-6 and TRBJ1-1; maybe TRBD1 (6 bases). Germline V lookup: CDR1 SGHDT, CDR2 YYEEEE. The CDR3 length is 12 residues. V was pared by 4 bases and J by 4 bases, with 8 bases between. The CDR3 DNA follows: TGTGCCAGCAGCCTCAGGGGCACTGAAGCTTTCTTT. This encodes CASSLRGTEAFF. Variable domain in full (rest from reference TRBV5-6 and TRBJ1-1): DAGVTQSPTHLIKTRGQQVTLRCSPKSGHDTVSWYQQALGQGPQFIFQYYEEEERQRGNFPDRFSGHQFPNYSSELNVNALLLGDSALYLCASSLRGTEAFFGQGTRLTVV.

This clone was picked up a small number of times. This chain links TRBV19 with TRBJ1-5; TRBD1 matches at 7 bases. The CDR3 loop spans 14 amino acids. Germline CDR1 reads LNHDA; CDR2 reads SQIVND (reference sequence). Trimming cost V 6 bases and J 3 bases; bases outside gene matches: 5. CDR3 loop: CASRVTGFNQPQHF. Written as DNA, the CDR3 is TGTGCCAGTAGAGTGACAGGGTTCAATCAGCCCCAGCATTTT.

The CDR3: CASSSEAGYGYTF. DNA of the CDR3: TGCGCCAGCAGCAGCGAAGCGGGCTATGGCTACACCTTC. The chain links TRBV5-1 to TRBJ1-2, with D unresolved. The CDR3 length is 13 residues. Germline CDR1 and CDR2: SGHRS and YFSETQ. Trimming pared 4 bases from V and 4 bases from J, leaving 11 bases between. The entire variable domain, with the rest obtained from reference TRBV5-1 and TRBJ1-2, is as follows: KAGVTQTPRYLIKTRGQQVTLSCSPISGHRSVSWYQQTPGQGLQFLFEYFSETQRNKGNFPGRFSGRQFSNSRSEMNVSTLELGDSALYLCASSSEAGYGYTFGSGTRLTVV.

The chain joins TRBV11-2 to TRBJ2-2, with D possibly being TRBD2 (5 bases). Germline assignment: CDR1 SGHAT and CDR2 FQNNGV. This CDR3 has 16 amino acids. Trimming stripped 1 base from V and 5 bases from J, with 14 bases between. CDR3 sequence: CASSLVSGSGTGELFF. The CDR3 DNA reads as TGTGCCAGCAGCTTAGTCTCGGGGTCGGGAACCGGGGAGCTGTTTTTT.

V is TRBV9 and J is TRBJ1-1; no clear D gene. V lost 4 bases and J 4 bases, leaving 14 bases between the germline ends. Germline CDR1 is SGDLS and CDR2 is YYNGEE. This CDR3 is built from 14 residues. The CDR3 sequence: CASSSDYWATEAFF. The DNA of the CDR3 is TGTGCCAGCAGCTCCGATTATTGGGCCACTGAAGCTTTCTTT.

The chain links TRBV18 to TRBJ1-1, with 8 bases matching TRBD1. Germline values: CDR1 KGHSH, CDR2 LQKENI. This CDR3 is built from 14 residues. V trimming: 4 bases; J trimming: 3 bases; junction bases outside the gene matches: 4. CDR3 protein: CASSLGTGDTEAFF. Here the CDR3 DNA reads TGTGCCAGCTCACTCGGGACAGGCGACACTGAAGCTTTCTTT.

V is TRBV27 and J is TRBJ1-5; 7 bases match TRBD1. Germline V gene sequence: CDR1 MNHEY, CDR2 SMNVEV (reference sequence). V lost 5 bases and J lost 6; bases outside the gene matches: 10. This CDR3 contains 15 residues. As DNA, the CDR3 is TGTGCCAGCAGTGCACAGGGGAATAGAGGTCAGCCCCAGCATTTT. Translating it yields CASSAQGNRGQPQHF.

This clone was counted once. The chain recombines TRBV7-2 with TRBJ2-5, with D perhaps TRBD1 (5 bases). The CDR3 is 16 amino acids. Germline assignment: CDR1 SGHTA and CDR2 FQGNSA. Trimming cost V 2 bases and J 2 bases, with 15 bases left between them. The CDR3 nucleotides read TGTGCCAGCAGCTTATTGTCGGTTAGGGGTCAAGAGACCCAGTACTTC. This encodes CASSLLSVRGQETQYF.

The sample holds one count of this clone. V usage is TRBV7-2 and J usage is TRBJ1-2, with D maybe TRBD1 (5 bases). Germline CDR1 is SGHTA and CDR2 is FQGNSA. The length of the CDR3 is 15 residues. The V gene lost 7 bases and the J gene lost 8 bases, with 23 bases spanning the gap. The CDR3 reads CASTQGAGRDQGYTF. The CDR3 nucleotides are TGTGCCAGCACCCAAGGGGCAGGGCGAGATCAGGGCTACACCTTC.

The J gene is TRBJ1-2, the V gene TRBV15; possible D gene TRBD1, 5 bases. The V gene's germline CDR1 is LNHNV and CDR2 YYDKDF (reference sequence). Trimming removed 1 base at V and 2 bases at J, with 5 bases between. The CDR3 runs 13 residues. CDR3 nucleotide sequence: TGTGCCACCAGCAGAGGACAGAACTATGGCTACACCTTC. Translation: CATSRGQNYGYTF.

The genes are TRBV6-5 and TRBJ1-2; a weak D match, TRBD1 (5 bases). The ends were cut back, 6 bases at V and 3 bases at J, with 11 bases in the middle. Germline V CDR1 and CDR2: MNHEY, SVGAGI. The CDR3 is 13 residues long. CDR3 sequence: CASSQGYDYGYTF. DNA for the CDR3: TGTGCCAGCAGCCAGGGCTACGACTATGGCTACACCTTC.

This clone was detected a few times. The J gene is TRBJ2-3, the V gene TRBV14, with 13 bases that match TRBD2. V lost 0 bases and J lost 4; bases outside the gene matches: 13. The CDR3 extends over 20 amino acids. Germline-derived CDR1 and CDR2 are SGHDN and FVKESK. The CDR3 is CASSQEGLKLAGGPADTQYF. In nucleotides, the CDR3 is TGTGCCAGCAGCCAAGAAGGACTTAAACTAGCGGGGGGGCCGGCAGATACGCAGTATTTT.

This clone was counted a few times. The chain uses TRBV9 and TRBJ2-2; TRBD1 agrees at 8 bases. V shed 4 bases, J shed 4 bases, and the junction held 9 bases outside the gene matches. The germline V gene encodes CDR1 SGDLS and CDR2 YYNGEE. The CDR3 runs to 16 residues. In nucleotides, the CDR3 is TGTGCCAGCAGCACGCGTACTACAGGGGGCACCGGGGAGCTGTTTTTT. Its protein product is CASSTRTTGGTGELFF.